Detailed here is one TCR beta chain. Its antigen is not identified. The data originate from a study of shared clonotypes between healthy human individuals. Study-wide points: Donors were few, which limited the genetic and exposure-history diversity represented.

Every contributor of samples was a Caucasian grown-up residing in Nashville, Tennessee. Germline loops: CDR1 KGHSH, CDR2 LQKENI. This CDR3 is 14 amino acids long. The junction had 7 bases not matched to a gene; V was cut back by 6 bases and J by 5 bases. Running of the assay took place at deep level. Authors' data handling: Filtering differed for immunoSEQ, which gave only junction sequences without quality scores. Profiled with immunoSEQ multiplex PCR; TCRdb holds only in-frame clones, not every one. The DNA gave D and trimming, while V, J and clone size come from that table. The repertoire includes roughly 500,000 clones, approximately 78% of them detected once, and more than 10% sits in the top ten.

The sequencing sample was made of PBMCs. The V call is TRBV18, the J call TRBJ2-5, with 9 bases lining up with TRBD1. The receptor was derived from a middle-aged woman in good health. Some clones in this sample may be carry-over from other donors' samples. DNA of the CDR3: TGTGCCAGCTCTCCCGGGACAGGGTTTGAGACCCAGTACTTC. Amino acid sequence: CASSPGTGFETQYF.